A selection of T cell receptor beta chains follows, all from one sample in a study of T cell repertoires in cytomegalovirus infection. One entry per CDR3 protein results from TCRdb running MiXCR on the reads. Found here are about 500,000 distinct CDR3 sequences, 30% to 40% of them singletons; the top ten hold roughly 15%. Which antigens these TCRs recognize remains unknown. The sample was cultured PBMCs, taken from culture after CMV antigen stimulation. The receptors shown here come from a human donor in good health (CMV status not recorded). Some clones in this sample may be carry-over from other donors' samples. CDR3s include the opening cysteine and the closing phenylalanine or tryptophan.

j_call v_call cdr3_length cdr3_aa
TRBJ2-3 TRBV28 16 CASSHGLAGGTDTQYF
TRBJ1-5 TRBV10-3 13 CAISVDGIQPQHF
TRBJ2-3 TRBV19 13 CASSISDTDTQYF
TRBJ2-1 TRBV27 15 CASSLSWAGNNEQFF
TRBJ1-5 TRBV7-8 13 CASSQEGNQPQHF
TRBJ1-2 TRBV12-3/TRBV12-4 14 CASSFVRDLYGYTF
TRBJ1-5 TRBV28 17 CASSAGGQQTSNQPQHF
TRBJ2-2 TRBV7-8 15 CASSLSGGHAGELFF
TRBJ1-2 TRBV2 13 CASTPDGIYGYTF
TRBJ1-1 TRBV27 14 CASRSDSLNTEAFF
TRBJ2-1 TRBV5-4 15 CASSKRTGLIDEQFF
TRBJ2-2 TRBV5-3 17 CASSPDPALAATGELFF
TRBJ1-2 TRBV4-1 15 CASSQRTGGSVGYTF
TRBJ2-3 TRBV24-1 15 CATSDKAGGTDTQYF
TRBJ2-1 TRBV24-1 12 CATRKVDGEQFF
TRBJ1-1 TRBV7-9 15 CASSSSLHPRAEAFF
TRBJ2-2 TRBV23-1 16 CASPPPGTANTGELFF
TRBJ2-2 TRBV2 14 CASRTTSVTGELFF